This T cell receptor (beta chain) appears in the sequencing data of a study of PD-L1 blockade in urothelial cancer. The overall study: Male patients with bladder-origin urothelial cancer numbered about nine tenths of the roughly 29. Individuals in the cohort had been given 0 to 3 earlier chemotherapy regimens.

Losses at the gene ends were 1 base for V and 5 bases for J; bases not matched to a gene: 6. This CDR3 has 15 residues. Germline loops: CDR1 SGHTA, CDR2 FQGNSA. The method was immunoSEQ multiplex PCR; TCRdb's version includes in-frame clones alone and lacks a portion of them. The sample has approximately 90,000 clones, almost 90% seen once. Time point in this sample: pretreatment peripheral blood. Study-level points and caveats: Below-median blood TCR clonality before treatment forecast better survival.

This clone showed up just once. Its antigen is still unknown. The sample in question was PBMCs, obtained around atezolizumab (anti-PD-L1) treatment. The origin of this receptor is a man in his 60s with urothelial cancer. This chain uses TRBV7-2 with TRBJ2-7, with 9 bases matching TRBD2. The CDR3 here is CASSLVPRGGNEQYF. CDR3 DNA: TGTGCCAGCAGCTTAGTTCCGCGGGGGGGAAACGAGCAGTACTTC.